Below are 24 T cell receptor beta chains sequenced from a single sample in a study of blood T cell repertoires in COVID-19. Some clones are missing from TCRdb's copy, which holds only in-frame ones; the method was immunoSEQ multiplex PCR. The data hold some 82,000 clones, with about 76% observed a single time. The sequenced sample consisted of peripheral blood. These receptors all come from a man at least 80 years old with acute or convalescent COVID-19.

The chain uses TRBV7-2 and TRBJ1-1; no reliable D call. Germline lookup yields CDR1 SGHTA and CDR2 FQGNSA. V was pared by 5 bases and J by 1 base, with 11 bases between. The CDR3 runs to 14 residues. As DNA, the CDR3 is TGTGCCAGCAGCCCTGACATTAAGAACACTGAAGCTTTCTTT. Its protein is CASSPDIKNTEAFF.

This clone showed up just once. The chain combines TRBV19 with TRBJ2-5; perhaps TRBD1 as D (6 bases). The V end was cut by 4 bases, the J end by 4 bases, with 10 bases between. The CDR3 sequence is 13 residues long. Germline V gives CDR1 LNHDA, CDR2 SQIVND (reference sequence). The CDR3 loop is CASSTQGRETQYF. The CDR3 DNA sequence: TGTGCCAGTAGTACACAGGGTCGAGAGACCCAGTACTTC.

The chain combines TRBV29-1 with TRBJ2-3; D remains unclear. Germline CDR1 is SQVTM and CDR2 is ANQGSEA. CDR3 length: 14 residues. V gave up 7 bases and J gave up 0 bases, with 14 bases separating them. The CDR3 DNA follows: TGCAGCGCTGCGCCGAGCTTAAGCACAGATACGCAGTATTTT. It translates to CSAAPSLSTDTQYF.

This clone was seen only once. The gene calls are TRBV5-1 and TRBJ1-5; 7 bases align to TRBD1. The CDR3 extends over 15 amino acids. Germline V CDR1 and CDR2: SGHRS, YFSETQ. The junction had 3 bases not matched to a gene; V was cut back by 0 bases and J by 3 bases. Here the CDR3 reads CASSLGTGYNQPQHF. CDR3 in DNA: TGCGCCAGCAGCTTGGGGACAGGTTACAATCAGCCCCAGCATTTT.

The J gene is TRBJ2-1, the V gene TRBV5-4, with a tentative D call TRBD1 (6 bases). V lost 10 bases and J lost 0, with 14 bases in between. Germline assignment: CDR1 SGHNT and CDR2 YYREEE (reference sequence). This CDR3 is 14 amino acids long. The CDR3 DNA follows: TGTGCCTCAACACACAGGGCCTCCTACAATGAGCAGTTCTTC. The encoded protein is CASTHRASYNEQFF.

In its sample, this clone was seen a few times. The chain combines TRBV27 with TRBJ1-2, with D possibly TRBD1 on 5 matching bases. The ends were cut back, 5 bases at V and 3 bases at J, with 13 bases in the middle. This CDR3 has 14 residues. Germline CDR1 is MNHEY and CDR2 is SMNVEV (reference sequence). CDR3 nucleotides: TGTGCCAGCAGTGGGCACGGGACTGACTATGGCTACACCTTC. Translation: CASSGHGTDYGYTF.

V and J are TRBV29-1 and TRBJ1-2; 10 bases map to TRBD1. J gave up 6 bases and V 7 bases, and 8 bases lay outside the gene matches. The CDR3 is made up of 13 amino acids. From germline, CDR1 is SQVTM and CDR2 ANQGSEA. The CDR3 sequence: CSAAEDRGDGYTF. In DNA, the CDR3 is TGCAGCGCCGCGGAGGACAGGGGGGATGGCTACACCTTC.

The chain employs TRBV24-1 and TRBJ2-7, with D possibly matching TRBD1 (5 bases). Trimming removed 1 base at V and 8 bases at J, with 11 bases between. The CDR3 sequence is 13 residues long. The germline V gene encodes CDR1 KGHDR and CDR2 SFDVKD. The CDR3 here is CATSDFHQGKQYF. The CDR3 nucleotides read TGTGCCACCAGTGATTTTCACCAGGGAAAGCAGTACTTC.

With regard to this clone: Other nucleotide sequences from this sample produce the same CDR3. V usage is TRBV29-1 and J usage is TRBJ1-1, with no clear D. From germline, CDR1 is SQVTM and CDR2 ANQGSEA. V gave up 4 bases and J gave up 0 bases, with 3 bases separating them. The CDR3 is 11 amino acids. The CDR3 DNA reads TGCAGCGTTGTAGTGAACACTGAAGCTTTCTTT. This gives the protein CSVVVNTEAFF.

The chain couples TRBV5-1 to TRBJ1-1; 10 nucleotides match TRBD1. V gave up 3 bases and J gave up 1 base; unmatched junction bases: 3. Germline V gene data show CDR1 as SGHRS and CDR2 as YFSETQ. The CDR3 length is 15 residues. The CDR3 loop is CASSWGTGANTEAFF. CDR3 DNA: TGCGCCAGCAGCTGGGGGACAGGGGCGAACACTGAAGCTTTCTTT. Full variable domain (remainder filled in from reference TRBV5-1 and TRBJ1-1): KAGVTQTPRYLIKTRGQQVTLSCSPISGHRSVSWYQQTPGQGLQFLFEYFSETQRNKGNFPGRFSGRQFSNSRSEMNVSTLELGDSALYLCASSWGTGANTEAFFGQGTRLTVV.

This chain uses TRBV2 with TRBJ1-2; no firm D call. Germline values: CDR1 SNHLY, CDR2 FYNNEI. The CDR3 is 13 residues long. V lost 7 bases to trimming and J lost 4 bases, with 13 bases between them. The CDR3: CASILAVIYGYTF. The DNA of the CDR3 is TGTGCCAGCATCCTGGCAGTCATCTATGGCTACACCTTC.

The chain joins TRBV11-2 to TRBJ2-1, with D possibly matching TRBD2 (5 bases). The length of the CDR3 is 17 residues. Germline-derived CDR1 and CDR2 are SGHAT and FQNNGV. V was clipped by 5 bases and J by 3 bases, with 20 bases between them. The CDR3 nucleotides read TGTGCCAGCAGCCCACGCGGCCTCACTAGAAACTACAATGAGCAGTTCTTC. This sequence encodes CASSPRGLTRNYNEQFF.

V gene TRBV4-1 combines with J gene TRBJ2-6; D is possibly TRBD1 (6 bases). V lost 4 bases and J lost 4, with 11 bases in between. The CDR3 totals 15 residues. Looked up from germline, CDR1 is MGHRA and CDR2 is YSYEKL. CDR3 nucleotide sequence: TGCGCCAGCAGCCTCGCAGGGGCAGGGGCCAACGTCCTGACTTTC. As protein: CASSLAGAGANVLTF.

This sequence joins TRBV7-3 and TRBJ2-1; possible D gene TRBD1, 5 bases. The CDR3 is 14 amino acids. Trimming stripped 1 base from V and 4 bases from J, with 8 bases between. CDR1 is SGHTA, CDR2 FQGTGA, per germline. This CDR3 reads CASSLNPGYNEQFF. The CDR3 DNA is TGTGCCAGCAGCTTAAATCCAGGGTACAATGAGCAGTTCTTC.

The genes are TRBV4-3 and TRBJ1-2; 9 positions match TRBD1. The CDR3 is made up of 16 amino acids. Germline assignment: CDR1 LGHNA and CDR2 YSLEER. The V gene end was trimmed by 1 base and the J gene end by 7 bases; junction bases not matched to a gene: 10. The CDR3 reads CASSQAGTGFLRGYTF. The CDR3, as DNA: TGCGCCAGCAGCCAAGCTGGGACAGGGTTTCTTCGTGGCTACACCTTC.

The J gene is TRBJ1-3, the V gene TRBV5-1, with D possibly matching TRBD1 (6 bases). Germline V lookup: CDR1 SGHRS, CDR2 YFSETQ. Trimming pared 3 bases from V and 0 bases from J, leaving 10 bases between. The CDR3 spans 15 residues. CDR3 coding DNA: TGCGCCAGCAGCTCAGGGGAAAGCTCTGGAAACACCATATATTTT. Its translation is CASSSGESSGNTIYF.

The chain links TRBV10-3 to TRBJ2-5, with 9 nucleotides matching TRBD1. The CDR3 is 12 residues long. V was pared by 8 bases and J by 5 bases, with 3 bases of the junction left unmatched. CDR1 is ENHRY and CDR2 is SYGVKD in the germline V gene. In DNA form, the CDR3 reads TGTGCCATCGGCGGACAGGGGGAGACCCAGTACTTC. Protein: CAIGGQGETQYF.

This clone was detected only once. This chain links TRBV11-2 with TRBJ2-3; TRBD1 might be the D (5 bases). CDR3 length equals 15 residues. The germline gives CDR1 SGHAT, CDR2 FQNNGV. V was cut by 5 bases and J by 2 bases, with 14 bases left in between. CDR3 residues: CASSPRQLLTDTQYF. The CDR3 DNA sequence: TGTGCCAGCAGCCCAAGACAGCTCCTCACAGATACGCAGTATTTT.

The chain combines TRBV4-1 with TRBJ2-1; 8 bases agree with TRBD2. The length of the CDR3 is 19 residues. Germline V gene sequence: CDR1 MGHRA, CDR2 YSYEKL. Trimming cost V 1 base and J 0 bases; bases outside gene matches: 11. CDR3 in DNA: TGCGCCAGCAGCCAAGCGTGGGCTGGCAGCGGGAGCTCCTACAATGAGCAGTTCTTC. This sequence encodes CASSQAWAGSGSSYNEQFF.

The CDR3 nucleotides read TGTGCCAGCAGTTTGAGGCAGGGGGTGAAGAATGAGCAGTTCTTC. This codes for CASSLRQGVKNEQFF. The V call is TRBV27, the J call TRBJ2-1; TRBD1 agrees at 7 bases. Germline V gene sequence: CDR1 MNHEY, CDR2 SMNVEV (reference sequence). V lost 3 bases to trimming and J lost 7 bases; unmatched junction nucleotides: 9. This CDR3 spans 15 amino acids.

In DNA, the CDR3 is TGTGCCAGCAGTGAACGGGGTAACACCGGGGAGCTGTTTTTT. Its protein product is CASSERGNTGELFF. V is TRBV2 and J is TRBJ2-2; TRBD2 is a possible D gene (5 bases). The CDR3 contains 14 residues. V dropped 2 bases and J dropped 2 bases, with 6 bases sitting between them. From germline, CDR1 is SNHLY and CDR2 FYNNEI.

The rearrangement uses TRBV18 and TRBJ2-7; 10 nucleotides agree with TRBD2. CDR3 length: 17 amino acids. Germline CDR1 reads KGHSH; CDR2 reads LQKENI. V dropped 2 bases and J dropped 3; count of bases not matched to a gene: 10. The CDR3 DNA is TGTGCCAGCTCACCAACAGGGGGTCCTAGCGGGAGCTACGAGCAGTACTTC. Translated: CASSPTGGPSGSYEQYF.

The rearrangement joins TRBV19 to TRBJ2-2; D is perhaps TRBD1 (5 bases). The germline gives CDR1 LNHDA, CDR2 SQIVND (reference sequence). This CDR3 contains 14 residues. Trimming stripped 3 bases from V and 1 base from J, with 6 bases between. The CDR3 DNA is TGTGCCAGTAGTATGGGGCTGAACACCGGGGAGCTGTTTTTT. As protein: CASSMGLNTGELFF.

The rearrangement links TRBV2 to TRBJ1-4; no clear D. V lost 6 bases, J lost 8 bases, and 13 bases lay in between. The CDR3 consists of 13 residues. Germline loops: CDR1 SNHLY, CDR2 FYNNEI. The CDR3 DNA is TGTGCCAGCAGGAGCGGGGTAGGGGAAAAACTGTTTTTT. Its translation: CASRSGVGEKLFF.